This is a list of T cell receptor beta chains from one sample in a study of blood T cells in healthy people across ages. TCRdb used MiXCR to reprocess the 5' RACE reads, holding one entry per CDR3 protein. Here the sample spans fewer than 600,000 distinct CDR3 sequences, about 27% being singletons. A further study also used this sample, focusing on T cells of mothers and their children.

The specimen sequenced was blood. The receptors here all came from a boy younger than 10 in good health. The CDR3 runs from the conserved cysteine through the conserved F or W. The D gene is left open where the match is weak. Some rows have no size entry. The others give once, few or many, or a class for an expanded clone.

D: -; V: TRBV19; size: few; J: TRBJ1-1; DNA: TGTGCCAGTAGTATAGAGGGGTTCAAGACTGAAGCTTTCTTT; CDR3: CASSIEGFKTEAFF
D: -; V: TRBV27; size: many; J: TRBJ2-7; DNA: TGTGCCAGCAGTTTACAACTAGGGCAGGGCCTTTACGAGCAGTACTTC; CDR3: CASSLQLGQGLYEQYF
D: TRBD2; V: TRBV6-6; size: few; J: TRBJ2-1; DNA: TGTGCCAGCAGTTTACTAGCGGGGGGGGAGGGTGAGCAGTTCTTC; CDR3: CASSLLAGGEGEQFF
D: TRBD2; V: TRBV7-2; size: -; J: TRBJ2-7; DNA: TGTGCCAGCAGCCGTGCGAATTCGGGGGGGCAAAGGACCTACGAGCAGTACTTC; CDR3: CASSRANSGGQRTYEQYF
D: TRBD2; V: TRBV4-1; size: -; J: TRBJ2-5; DNA: TGCGCCAGCAGCCAAGGAGCGGGAGACTATCAAGAGACCCAGTACTTC; CDR3: CASSQGAGDYQETQYF
D: -; V: TRBV6-5; size: -; J: TRBJ2-7; DNA: TGTGCCAGCAGTTACCGAACCGGGAGTCCCTACGAGCAGTACTTC; CDR3: CASSYRTGSPYEQYF
D: -; V: TRBV9; size: -; J: TRBJ2-1; DNA: TGTGCCAGCAGCGTAGATAGGATTGAGCAGTTCTTC; CDR3: CASSVDRIEQFF
D: -; V: TRBV5-1; size: -; J: TRBJ1-4; DNA: TGCGCCAGCAGTTCTACACAGGGAACTAATGAAAAACTGTTTTTT; CDR3: CASSSTQGTNEKLFF
D: -; V: TRBV3-1; size: -; J: TRBJ1-6; DNA: TGTGCCAGCAGCCAACGGGACACTTATTCACCCCTCCACTTT; CDR3: CASSQRDTYSPLHF
D: TRBD1; V: TRBV29-1; size: many; J: TRBJ2-3; DNA: TGCAGCGTTGTACCCTCTCAGGGGGCCAGTGGGGATACGCAGTATTTT; CDR3: CSVVPSQGASGDTQYF
D: -; V: TRBV30; size: -; J: TRBJ2-5; DNA: TGTGCCTGGACCTCTGGGGCGGAGACCCAGTACTTC; CDR3: CAWTSGAETQYF
D: -; V: TRBV11-2; size: few; J: TRBJ1-4; DNA: TGTGCCAGCAGCTTAGATTGGCGGACTAATGAAAAACTGTTTTTT; CDR3: CASSLDWRTNEKLFF
D: TRBD1; V: TRBV5-5; size: -; J: TRBJ2-3; DNA: TGTGCCAGCAGCCTCAGGACAGGAGCCGATACGCAGTATTTT; CDR3: CASSLRTGADTQYF
D: -; V: TRBV7-2; size: -; J: TRBJ1-3; DNA: TGTGCCAGCAGCTTACCGGGAACTAACACCATATATTTT; CDR3: CASSLPGTNTIYF
D: -; V: TRBV7-2; size: few; J: TRBJ2-2; DNA: TGTGCCAGCAGCGGGCAGCCCACCGGGGAGCTGTTTTTT; CDR3: CASSGQPTGELFF
D: TRBD1; V: TRBV12-3/TRBV12-4; size: few; J: TRBJ2-5; DNA: TGTGCCAGCAGTTTGACAGGGGGGAGCGAGACCCAGTACTTC; CDR3: CASSLTGGSETQYF
D: -; V: TRBV27; size: -; J: TRBJ2-7; DNA: TGTGCCAGCAGTTTGAGGGGACAAACCTACGAGCAGTACTTC; CDR3: CASSLRGQTYEQYF
D: -; V: TRBV27; size: -; J: TRBJ1-4; DNA: TGTGCCAGCAGTTTCTATCGCGGGTTTGCTAATGAAAAACTGTTTTTT; CDR3: CASSFYRGFANEKLFF
D: -; V: TRBV2; size: once; J: TRBJ2-1; DNA: TGTGCCAGCAGTGTAGGGGGGAACCTCTACAATGAGCAGTTCTTC; CDR3: CASSVGGNLYNEQFF
D: -; V: TRBV6-2/TRBV6-3; size: -; J: TRBJ2-3; DNA: TGTGCCAGCAGTTATACCTACAGGGCAGATACGCAGTATTTT; CDR3: CASSYTYRADTQYF
D: -; V: TRBV20-1; size: -; J: TRBJ2-7; DNA: TGCAGTGCGGGATACCGGTTCCCCTACGAGCAGTACTTC; CDR3: CSAGYRFPYEQYF
D: TRBD1; V: TRBV4-3; size: few; J: TRBJ2-7; DNA: TGCGCCAGCAGCCAAGAGCTAACAGGGGGCTACGAGCAGTACTTC; CDR3: CASSQELTGGYEQYF
D: -; V: TRBV18; size: -; J: TRBJ1-4; DNA: TGTGCCAGCTCATCTGCCCAGGGACCTAATGAAAAACTGTTTTTT; CDR3: CASSSAQGPNEKLFF
D: -; V: TRBV4-3; size: -; J: TRBJ1-2; DNA: TGCGCCAGCAGCCAAGGTGCCCGAAGTAACTATGGCTACACCTTC; CDR3: CASSQGARSNYGYTF
D: -; V: TRBV12-3/TRBV12-4; size: few; J: TRBJ2-1; DNA: TGTGCCAGCAGTCCCTCCCCTCTAGGGATAAAAGAGCAGTTCTTC; CDR3: CASSPSPLGIKEQFF
D: -; V: TRBV12-3/TRBV12-4; size: few; J: TRBJ1-4; DNA: TGTGCCAGCAGCTACGGTGACCGCAGGAATAATGAAAAACTGTTTTTT; CDR3: CASSYGDRRNNEKLFF
D: -; V: TRBV20-1; size: few; J: TRBJ2-1; DNA: TGCAGTGCTAGAGATCTTCGGGGCGGGGAGCAGCAGTTCTTC; CDR3: CSARDLRGGEQQFF
D: TRBD1; V: TRBV4-2; size: -; J: TRBJ2-4; DNA: TGTGCCAGCAGCCCGCGAGGGGGCCAGCTAGCCAAAAACATTCAGTGCTTC; CDR3: CASSPRGGQLAKNIQCF
D: -; V: TRBV7-8; size: -; J: TRBJ2-3; DNA: TGTGCCAGCAGCTTAGATCCCGACCGGACAGCCCAAAGCACAGATACGCAGTATTTT; CDR3: CASSLDPDRTAQSTDTQYF
D: -; V: TRBV9; size: -; J: TRBJ2-1; DNA: TGTGCCAGCAGCCCAGACGTCAATGAGCAGTTCTTC; CDR3: CASSPDVNEQFF